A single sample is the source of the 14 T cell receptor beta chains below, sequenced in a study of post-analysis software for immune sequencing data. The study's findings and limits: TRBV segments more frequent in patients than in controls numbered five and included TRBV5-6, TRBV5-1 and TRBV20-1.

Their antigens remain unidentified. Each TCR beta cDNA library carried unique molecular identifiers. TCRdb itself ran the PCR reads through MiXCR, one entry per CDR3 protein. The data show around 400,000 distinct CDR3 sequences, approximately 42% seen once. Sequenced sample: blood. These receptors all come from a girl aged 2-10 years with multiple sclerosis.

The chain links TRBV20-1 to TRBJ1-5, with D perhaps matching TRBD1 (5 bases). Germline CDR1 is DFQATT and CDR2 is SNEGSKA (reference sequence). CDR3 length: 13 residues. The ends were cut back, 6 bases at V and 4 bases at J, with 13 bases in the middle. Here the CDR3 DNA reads TGCAGTGCAACCCTACAGGATAATCAGCCCCAGCATTTT. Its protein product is CSATLQDNQPQHF.

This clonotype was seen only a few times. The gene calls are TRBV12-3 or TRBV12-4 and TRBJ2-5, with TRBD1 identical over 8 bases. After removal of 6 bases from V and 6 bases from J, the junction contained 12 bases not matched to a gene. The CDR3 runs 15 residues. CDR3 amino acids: CASSGTGGRNKTQYF. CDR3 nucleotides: TGTGCCAGCAGCGGAACAGGGGGAAGAAACAAGACCCAGTACTTC.

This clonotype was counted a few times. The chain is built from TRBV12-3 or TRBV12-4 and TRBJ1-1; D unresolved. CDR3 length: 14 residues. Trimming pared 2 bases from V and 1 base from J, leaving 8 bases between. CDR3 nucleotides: TGTGCCAGCAGTTTACCCTGGGGGAACACTGAAGCTTTCTTT. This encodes CASSLPWGNTEAFF.

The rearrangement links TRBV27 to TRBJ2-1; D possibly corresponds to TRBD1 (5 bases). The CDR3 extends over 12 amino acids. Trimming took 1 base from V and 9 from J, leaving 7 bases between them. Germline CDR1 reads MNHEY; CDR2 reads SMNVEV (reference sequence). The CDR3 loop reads CASSLLGREQFF. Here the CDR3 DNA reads TGTGCCAGCAGTTTATTGGGGCGTGAGCAGTTCTTC.

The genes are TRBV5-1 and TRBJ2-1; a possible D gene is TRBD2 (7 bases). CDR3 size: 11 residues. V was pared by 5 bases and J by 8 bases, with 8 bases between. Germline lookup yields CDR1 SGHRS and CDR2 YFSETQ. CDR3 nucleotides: TGCGCCAGCAGAGGGGGGGATGAGCAGTTCTTC. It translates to CASRGGDEQFF.

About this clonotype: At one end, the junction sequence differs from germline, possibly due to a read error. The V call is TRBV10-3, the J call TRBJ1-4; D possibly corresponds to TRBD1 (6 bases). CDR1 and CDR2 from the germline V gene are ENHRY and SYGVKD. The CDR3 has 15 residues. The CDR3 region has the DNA TGTGCCATCAGTGACAGGGGTGGAACTAATGAGAAACTGTTTTTT. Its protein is CAISDRGGTNEKLFF.

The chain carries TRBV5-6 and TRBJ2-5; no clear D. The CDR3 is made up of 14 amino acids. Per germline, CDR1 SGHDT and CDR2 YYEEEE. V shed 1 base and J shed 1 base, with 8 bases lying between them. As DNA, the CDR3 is TGTGCCAGCAGCTTGCTTGGCCCCCAAGAGACCCAGTACTTC. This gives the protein CASSLLGPQETQYF.

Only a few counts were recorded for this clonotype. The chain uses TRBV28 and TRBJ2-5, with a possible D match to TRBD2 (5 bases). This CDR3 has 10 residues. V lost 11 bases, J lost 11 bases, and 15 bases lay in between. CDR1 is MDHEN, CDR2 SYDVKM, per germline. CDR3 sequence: CASGKEEQYF. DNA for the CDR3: TGTGCCTCCGGAAAGGAGGAGCAGTACTTC.

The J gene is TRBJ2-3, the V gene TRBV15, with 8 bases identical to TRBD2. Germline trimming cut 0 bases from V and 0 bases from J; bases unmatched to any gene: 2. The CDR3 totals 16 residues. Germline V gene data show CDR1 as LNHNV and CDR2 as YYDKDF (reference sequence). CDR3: CATSRDTSGSTDTQYF. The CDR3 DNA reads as TGTGCCACCAGCAGAGATACTAGCGGAAGCACAGATACGCAGTATTTT.

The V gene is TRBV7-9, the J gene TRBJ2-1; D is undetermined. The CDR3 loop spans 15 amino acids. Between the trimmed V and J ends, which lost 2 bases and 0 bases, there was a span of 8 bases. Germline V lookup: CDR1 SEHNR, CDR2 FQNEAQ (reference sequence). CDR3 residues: CASSLKGRSYNEQFF. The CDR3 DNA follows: TGTGCCAGCAGCTTAAAGGGCCGCTCCTACAATGAGCAGTTCTTC.

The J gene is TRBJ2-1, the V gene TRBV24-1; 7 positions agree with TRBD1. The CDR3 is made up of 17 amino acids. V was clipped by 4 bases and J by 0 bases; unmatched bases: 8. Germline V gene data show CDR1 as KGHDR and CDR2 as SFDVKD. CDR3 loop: CATSDYPDRSSYNEQFF. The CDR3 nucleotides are TGTGCCACCAGTGACTACCCGGACAGGAGCTCCTACAATGAGCAGTTCTTC.

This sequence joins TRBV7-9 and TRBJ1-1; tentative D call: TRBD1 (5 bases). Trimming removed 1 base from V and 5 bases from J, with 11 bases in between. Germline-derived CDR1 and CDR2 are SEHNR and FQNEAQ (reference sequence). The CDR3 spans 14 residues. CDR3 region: CASSLGPRGTEAFF. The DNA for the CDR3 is TGTGCCAGCAGCTTAGGGCCCCGGGGGACTGAAGCTTTCTTT.

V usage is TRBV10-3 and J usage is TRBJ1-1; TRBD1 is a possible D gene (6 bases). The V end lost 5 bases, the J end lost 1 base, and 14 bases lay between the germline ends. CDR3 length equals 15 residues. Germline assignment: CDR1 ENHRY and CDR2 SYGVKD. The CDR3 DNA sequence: TGTGCCATCAGTACAGGACAGCGGTCGAACACTGAAGCTTTCTTT. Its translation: CAISTGQRSNTEAFF.

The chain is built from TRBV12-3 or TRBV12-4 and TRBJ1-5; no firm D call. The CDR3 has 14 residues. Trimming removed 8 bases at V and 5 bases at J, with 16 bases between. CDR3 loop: CASSEARRDQPQHF. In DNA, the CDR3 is TGTGCCAGCTCGGAGGCGAGAAGGGATCAGCCCCAGCATTTT.